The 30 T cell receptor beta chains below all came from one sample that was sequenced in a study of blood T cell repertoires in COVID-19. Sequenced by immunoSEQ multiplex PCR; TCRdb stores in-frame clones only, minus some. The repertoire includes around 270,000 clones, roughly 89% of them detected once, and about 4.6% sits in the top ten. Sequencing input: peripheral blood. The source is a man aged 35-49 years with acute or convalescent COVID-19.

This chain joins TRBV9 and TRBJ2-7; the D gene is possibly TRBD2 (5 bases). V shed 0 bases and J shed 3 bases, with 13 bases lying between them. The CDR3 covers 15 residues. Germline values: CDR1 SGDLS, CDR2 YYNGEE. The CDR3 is CASSVGVAIHYEQYF. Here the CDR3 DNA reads TGTGCCAGCAGCGTAGGGGTAGCGATCCACTACGAGCAGTACTTC.

The CDR3 DNA is TGTGCCAGCAGCCTCGGGTACGAGCAGTACTTC. Protein product: CASSLGYEQYF. The rearrangement uses TRBV2 and TRBJ2-7; no reliable D call. The CDR3 is 11 amino acids. Germline values: CDR1 SNHLY, CDR2 FYNNEI. V was shortened by 6 bases and J by 4 bases, with 7 bases between the two germline ends.

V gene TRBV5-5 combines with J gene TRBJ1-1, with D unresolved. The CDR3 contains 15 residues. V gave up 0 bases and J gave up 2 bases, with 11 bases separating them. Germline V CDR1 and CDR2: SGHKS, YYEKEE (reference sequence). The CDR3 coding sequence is TGTGCCAGCAGCTTGGGCAGCACGGGAAACACTGAAGCTTTCTTT. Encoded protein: CASSLGSTGNTEAFF. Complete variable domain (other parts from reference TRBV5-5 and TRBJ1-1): DAGVTQSPTHLIKTRGQQVTLRCSPISGHKSVSWYQQVLGQGPQFIFQYYEKEERGRGNFPDRFSARQFPNYSSELNVNALLLGDSALYLCASSLGSTGNTEAFFGQGTRLTVV.

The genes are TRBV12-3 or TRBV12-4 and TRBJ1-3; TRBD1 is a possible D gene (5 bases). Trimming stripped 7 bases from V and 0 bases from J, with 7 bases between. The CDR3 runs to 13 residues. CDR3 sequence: CASNQGSGNTIYF. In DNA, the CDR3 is TGTGCCAGCAATCAGGGCTCTGGAAACACCATATATTTT.

CDR3 sequence: CASSPFSLETQYF. The CDR3 DNA reads as TGTGCCAGCAGCCCGTTCTCCCTTGAGACCCAGTACTTC. The rearrangement joins TRBV14 to TRBJ2-5, with D hard to call. Germline values: CDR1 SGHDN, CDR2 FVKESK. Trimming took 4 bases from V and 5 from J, leaving 11 bases between them. The CDR3 spans 13 residues.

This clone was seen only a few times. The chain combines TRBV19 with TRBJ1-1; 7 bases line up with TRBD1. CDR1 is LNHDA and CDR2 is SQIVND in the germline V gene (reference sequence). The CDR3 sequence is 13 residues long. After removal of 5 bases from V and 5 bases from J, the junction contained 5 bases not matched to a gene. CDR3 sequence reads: CASSAYRGTEAFF. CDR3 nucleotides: TGTGCCAGTAGTGCCTACAGGGGTACTGAAGCTTTCTTT. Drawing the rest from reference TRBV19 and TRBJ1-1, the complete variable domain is DGGITQSPKYLFRKEGQNVTLSCEQNLNHDAMYWYRQDPGQGLRLIYYSQIVNDFQKGDIAEGYSVSREKKESFPLTVTSAQKNPTAFYLCASSAYRGTEAFFGQGTRLTVV.

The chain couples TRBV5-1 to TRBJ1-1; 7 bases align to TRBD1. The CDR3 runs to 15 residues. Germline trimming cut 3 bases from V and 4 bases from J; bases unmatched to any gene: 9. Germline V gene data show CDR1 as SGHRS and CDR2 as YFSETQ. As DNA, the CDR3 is TGCGCCAGCAGCTCACAGACAGGGCTGGGCACTGAAGCTTTCTTT. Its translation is CASSSQTGLGTEAFF.

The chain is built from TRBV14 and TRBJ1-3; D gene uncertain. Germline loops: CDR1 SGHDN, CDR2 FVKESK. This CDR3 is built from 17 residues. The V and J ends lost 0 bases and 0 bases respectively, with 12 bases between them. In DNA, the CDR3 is TGTGCCAGCAGCCAAGATTCGCTGCCCTACTCTGGAAACACCATATATTTT. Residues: CASSQDSLPYSGNTIYF. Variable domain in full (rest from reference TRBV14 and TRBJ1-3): EAGVTQFPSHSVIEKGQTVTLRCDPISGHDNLYWYRRVMGKEIKFLLHFVKESKQDESGMPNNRFLAERTGGTYSTLKVQPAELEDSGVYFCASSQDSLPYSGNTIYFGEGSWLTVV.

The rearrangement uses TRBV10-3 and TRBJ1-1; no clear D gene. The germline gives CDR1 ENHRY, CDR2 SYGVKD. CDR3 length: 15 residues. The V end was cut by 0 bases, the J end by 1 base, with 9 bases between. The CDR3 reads CAISESGQANTEAFF. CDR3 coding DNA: TGTGCCATCAGTGAGTCAGGCCAGGCGAACACTGAAGCTTTCTTT.

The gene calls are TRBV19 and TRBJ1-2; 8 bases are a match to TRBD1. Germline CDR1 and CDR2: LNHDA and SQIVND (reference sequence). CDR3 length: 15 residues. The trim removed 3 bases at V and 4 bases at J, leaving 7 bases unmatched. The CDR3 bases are TGTGCCAGTAGTATCCCGGACAGGGATACCTATGGCTACACCTTC. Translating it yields CASSIPDRDTYGYTF.

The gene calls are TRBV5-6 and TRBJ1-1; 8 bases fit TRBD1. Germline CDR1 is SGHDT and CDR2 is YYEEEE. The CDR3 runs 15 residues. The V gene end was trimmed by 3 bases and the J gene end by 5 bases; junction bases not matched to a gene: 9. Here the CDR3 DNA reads TGTGCCAGCAGCTCTACAGGGGGAGGTTATACTGAAGCTTTCTTT. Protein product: CASSSTGGGYTEAFF.

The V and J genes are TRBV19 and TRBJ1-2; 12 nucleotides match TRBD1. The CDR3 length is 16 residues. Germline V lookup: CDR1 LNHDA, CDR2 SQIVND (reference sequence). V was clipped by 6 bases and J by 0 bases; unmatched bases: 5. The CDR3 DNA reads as TGTGCCAGTAGGGGACAGGGGGCACTACCTAACTATGGCTACACCTTC. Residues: CASRGQGALPNYGYTF.

The CDR3: CASSARDGRGQFF. The CDR3 region has the DNA TGTGCCAGCAGTGCCCGGGACGGGAGAGGGCAGTTCTTC. The chain uses TRBV5-5 and TRBJ2-1; D is perhaps TRBD2 (6 bases). The CDR3 extends over 13 amino acids. V was pared by 5 bases and J by 12 bases, with 18 bases between. In germline, CDR1 is SGHKS, CDR2 YYEKEE (reference sequence).

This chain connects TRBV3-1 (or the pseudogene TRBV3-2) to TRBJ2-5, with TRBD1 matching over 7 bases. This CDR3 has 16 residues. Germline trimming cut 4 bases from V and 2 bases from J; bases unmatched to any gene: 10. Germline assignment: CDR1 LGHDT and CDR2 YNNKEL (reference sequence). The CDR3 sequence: CASSPQGNRGQETQYF. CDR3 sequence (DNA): TGTGCCAGCAGCCCTCAAGGTAACAGGGGACAAGAGACCCAGTACTTC.

This CDR3 is CASSQDASYGTGGGQPQHF. In DNA, the CDR3 is TGTGCCAGCAGCCAAGATGCTAGTTACGGTACAGGGGGCGGTCAGCCCCAGCATTTT. This chain connects TRBV3-1 (or the pseudogene TRBV3-2) to TRBJ1-5; 9 bases map to TRBD1. CDR1 and CDR2 from the germline V gene are LGHDT and YNNKEL (reference sequence). The length of the CDR3 is 19 residues. V lost 0 bases to trimming and J lost 6 bases; unmatched junction nucleotides: 15.

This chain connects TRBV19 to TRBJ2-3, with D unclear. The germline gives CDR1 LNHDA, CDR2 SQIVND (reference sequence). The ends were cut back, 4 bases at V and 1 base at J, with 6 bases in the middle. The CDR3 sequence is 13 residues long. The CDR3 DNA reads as TGTGCCAGTAGTAGTCAGGGCACAGATACGCAGTATTTT. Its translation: CASSSQGTDTQYF.

The CDR3 DNA sequence: TGTGCCAGCAGTGCGCAGCGGGCGGCGAACACCGGGGAGCTGTTTTTT. It yields the protein CASSAQRAANTGELFF. The chain employs TRBV2 and TRBJ2-2; the D gene is possibly TRBD2 (6 bases). This CDR3 comprises 16 residues. Trimming cost V 4 bases and J 0 bases, with 12 bases left between them. CDR1 is SNHLY, CDR2 FYNNEI, per germline.

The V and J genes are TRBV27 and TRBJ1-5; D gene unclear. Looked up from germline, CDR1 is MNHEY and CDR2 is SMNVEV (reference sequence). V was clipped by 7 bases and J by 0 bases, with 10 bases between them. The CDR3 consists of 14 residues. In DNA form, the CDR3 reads TGTGCCAGCAACTCTGCTGGTAGCAATCAGCCCCAGCATTTT. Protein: CASNSAGSNQPQHF.

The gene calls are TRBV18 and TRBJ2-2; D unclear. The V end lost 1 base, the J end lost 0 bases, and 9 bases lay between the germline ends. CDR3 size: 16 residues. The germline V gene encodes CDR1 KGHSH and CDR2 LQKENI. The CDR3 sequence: CASSPLLLPNTGELFF. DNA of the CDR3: TGTGCCAGCTCACCACTCCTTCTTCCGAACACCGGGGAGCTGTTTTTT.

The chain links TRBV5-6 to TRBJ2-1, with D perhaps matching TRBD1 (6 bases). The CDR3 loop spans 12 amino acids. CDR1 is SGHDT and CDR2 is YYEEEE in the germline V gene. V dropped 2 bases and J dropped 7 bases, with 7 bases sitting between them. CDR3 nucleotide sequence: TGTGCCAGCAGCTTTGGACAGAATGAGCAGTTCTTC. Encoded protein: CASSFGQNEQFF.

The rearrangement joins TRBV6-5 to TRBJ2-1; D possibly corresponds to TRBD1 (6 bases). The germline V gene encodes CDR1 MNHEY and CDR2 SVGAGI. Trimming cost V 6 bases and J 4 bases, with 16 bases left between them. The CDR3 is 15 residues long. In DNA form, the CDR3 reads TGTGCCAGCAGGAAAACAGGGTATCTGTACAATGAGCAGTTCTTC. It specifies CASRKTGYLYNEQFF.

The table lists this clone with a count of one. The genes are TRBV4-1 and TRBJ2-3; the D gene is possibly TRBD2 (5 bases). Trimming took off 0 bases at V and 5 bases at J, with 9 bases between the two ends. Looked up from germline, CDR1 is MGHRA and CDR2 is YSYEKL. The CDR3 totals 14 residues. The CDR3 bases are TGCGCCAGCAGCCAAGACTTCGAGGGAGATACGCAGTATTTT. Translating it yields CASSQDFEGDTQYF.

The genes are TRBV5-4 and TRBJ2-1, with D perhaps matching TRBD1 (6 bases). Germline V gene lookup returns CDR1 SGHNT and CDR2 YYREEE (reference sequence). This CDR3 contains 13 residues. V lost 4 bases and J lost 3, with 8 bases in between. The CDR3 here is CASSLDSYNEQFF. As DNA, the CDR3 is TGTGCCAGCAGCCTGGACAGCTACAATGAGCAGTTCTTC.

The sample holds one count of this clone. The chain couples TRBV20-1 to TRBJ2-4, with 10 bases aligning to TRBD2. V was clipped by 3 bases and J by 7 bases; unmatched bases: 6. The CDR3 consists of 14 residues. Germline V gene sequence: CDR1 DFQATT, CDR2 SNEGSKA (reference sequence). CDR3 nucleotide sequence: TGCAGTGCTAGTGCTAGCGGGGGCGCTAACATTCAGTACTTC. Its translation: CSASASGGANIQYF.

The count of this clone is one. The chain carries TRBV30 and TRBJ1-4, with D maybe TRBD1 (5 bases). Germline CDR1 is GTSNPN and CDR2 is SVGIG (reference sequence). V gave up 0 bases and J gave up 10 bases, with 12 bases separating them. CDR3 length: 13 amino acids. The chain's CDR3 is CAWSVLGPGKLFF. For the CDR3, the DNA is TGTGCCTGGAGTGTACTGGGGCCGGGAAAACTGTTTTTT.

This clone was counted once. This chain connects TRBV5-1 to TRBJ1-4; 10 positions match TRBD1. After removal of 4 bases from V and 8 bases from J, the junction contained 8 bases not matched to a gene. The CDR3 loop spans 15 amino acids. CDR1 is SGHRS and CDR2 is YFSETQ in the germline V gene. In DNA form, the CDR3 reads TGCGCCAGCAGCCCAATAGGGGGACAGGGGGAAAAACTGTTTTTT. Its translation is CASSPIGGQGEKLFF.

This CDR3 is CASSLWEQVYEQYF. The CDR3 DNA follows: TGTGCCAGCAGTTTATGGGAACAGGTGTACGAGCAGTACTTC. V gene TRBV28 combines with J gene TRBJ2-7; perhaps TRBD1 as D (5 bases). V gave up 0 bases and J gave up 4 bases, with 10 bases separating them. The CDR3 length is 14 residues. Germline CDR1 reads MDHEN; CDR2 reads SYDVKM. The full variable domain, with the rest looked up from reference TRBV28 and TRBJ2-7, is DVKVTQSSRYLVKRTGEKVFLECVQDMDHENMFWYRQDPGLGLRLIYFSYDVKMKEKGDIPEGYSVSREKKERFSLILESASTNQTSMYLCASSLWEQVYEQYFGPGTRLTVT.

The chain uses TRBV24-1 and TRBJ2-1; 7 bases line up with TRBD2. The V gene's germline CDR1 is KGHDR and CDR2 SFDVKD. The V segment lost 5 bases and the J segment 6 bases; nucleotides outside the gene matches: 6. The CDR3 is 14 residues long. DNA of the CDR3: TGTGCCACCAGTGCCAGCGGGGAGGGCAATGAGCAGTTCTTC. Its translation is CATSASGEGNEQFF.

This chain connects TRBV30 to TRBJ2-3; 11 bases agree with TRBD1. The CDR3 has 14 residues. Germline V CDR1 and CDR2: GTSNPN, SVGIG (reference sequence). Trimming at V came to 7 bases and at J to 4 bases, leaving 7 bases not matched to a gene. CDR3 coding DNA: TGTGCCTTGACCAGGGACAGGGGGGCAGATACGCAGTATTTT. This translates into CALTRDRGADTQYF.

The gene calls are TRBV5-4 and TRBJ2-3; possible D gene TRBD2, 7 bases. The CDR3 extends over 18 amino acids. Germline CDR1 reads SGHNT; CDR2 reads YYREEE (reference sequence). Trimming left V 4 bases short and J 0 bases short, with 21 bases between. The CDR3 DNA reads TGTGCCAGCAGCGGCGGGAGCGGGACATCCTTTAGCACAGATACGCAGTATTTT. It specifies CASSGGSGTSFSTDTQYF.